The 10 T cell receptor beta chains below all came from one sample that was sequenced in a study of brain T cells in children with intractable seizures. Sequenced by immunoSEQ multiplex PCR; TCRdb stores in-frame clones only, minus some. Among fewer than 80,000 clones listed, 90% to 96% were seen once. Sequenced material: peripheral blood, taken at surgery. The receptors stem from a boy under two years old with focal cortical dysplasia and intractable seizures.

CDR3 region: CASSDSFGQGANTEAFF. The CDR3 DNA reads TGTGCCAGCAGTGACTCATTTGGACAGGGGGCGAACACTGAAGCTTTCTTT. The chain links TRBV6-4 to TRBJ1-1; 11 bases map to TRBD1. J gave up 1 base and V 0 bases, and 4 bases lay outside the gene matches. The CDR3 sequence is 17 residues long. CDR1 MRHNA and CDR2 SNTAGT come from the germline V gene.

The chain is built from TRBV6-6 and TRBJ1-1; tentative D call: TRBD1 (5 bases). The CDR3 is 13 residues long. From germline, CDR1 is MNHNY and CDR2 SVGAGI (reference sequence). Trimming took 7 bases from V and 2 from J, leaving 11 bases between them. CDR3 amino acids: CASTQGVNTEAFF. CDR3 nucleotide sequence: TGTGCCAGCACCCAGGGAGTTAACACTGAAGCTTTCTTT.

The chain combines TRBV2 with TRBJ2-1, with TRBD1 as a possible D gene (5 bases). Per germline, CDR1 SNHLY and CDR2 FYNNEI. This CDR3 contains 13 residues. Trimming took 1 base from V and 11 from J, leaving 12 bases between them. The CDR3 region is CASSEGQKAQQFF. The CDR3 coding sequence is TGTGCCAGCAGTGAAGGACAGAAGGCGCAGCAGTTCTTC.

The chain joins TRBV7-2 to TRBJ2-3; 10 nucleotides line up with TRBD2. The length of the CDR3 is 15 residues. Per the germline V gene, CDR1 is SGHTA and CDR2 is FQGNSA. The V gene end was trimmed by 1 base and the J gene end by 8 bases; junction bases not matched to a gene: 6. This CDR3 is CASSLEVAGGPTQYF. The CDR3 DNA is TGTGCCAGCAGCTTAGAGGTAGCGGGAGGTCCTACGCAGTATTTT. Together with reference TRBV7-2 and TRBJ2-3, the CDR3 gives the full variable domain: GAGVSQSPSNKVTEKGKDVELRCDPISGHTALYWYRQSLGQGLEFLIYFQGNSAPDKSGLPSDRFSAERTGGSVSTLTIQRTQQEDSAVYLCASSLEVAGGPTQYFGPGTRLTVL.

The chain recombines TRBV6-5 with TRBJ2-7, with D possibly being TRBD2 (5 bases). Germline assignment: CDR1 MNHEY and CDR2 SVGAGI. This CDR3 is built from 14 residues. V was shortened by 0 bases and J by 2 bases, with 8 bases between the two germline ends. The CDR3 region is CASSYSYGAYEQYF. As DNA, the CDR3 is TGTGCCAGCAGTTACTCGTACGGGGCCTACGAGCAGTACTTC.

The J gene is TRBJ2-7, the V gene TRBV2; TRBD2 agrees at 9 bases. Germline V gives CDR1 SNHLY, CDR2 FYNNEI. The length of the CDR3 is 14 residues. The junction had 7 bases not matched to a gene; V was cut back by 6 bases and J by 4 bases. CDR3 sequence: CASSRSGSHYEQYF. For the CDR3, the DNA is TGTGCCAGCAGCCGTAGCGGGAGCCATTACGAGCAGTACTTC.

The chain couples TRBV4-2 to TRBJ2-7; 12 bases are shared with TRBD2. CDR3 length equals 15 residues. J lost 2 bases, V lost 4 bases, and 3 bases had no gene match. The germline gives CDR1 LGHNA, CDR2 YNFKEQ. The CDR3 DNA sequence: TGTGCCAGCAGCCGTCTAGCGGGGGGGACCTACGAGCAGTACTTC. Encoded protein: CASSRLAGGTYEQYF.

The chain links TRBV9 to TRBJ2-1; possible D gene TRBD2, 6 bases. This CDR3 spans 14 amino acids. Germline values: CDR1 SGDLS, CDR2 YYNGEE. V was cut by 0 bases and J by 5 bases, with 9 bases left in between. The CDR3 region is CASSVEEGHNEQFF. The CDR3, as DNA: TGTGCCAGCAGCGTAGAGGAGGGCCACAATGAGCAGTTCTTC.

The chain joins TRBV9 to TRBJ2-3, with 10 bases that match TRBD2. Germline CDR1 SGDLS, CDR2 YYNGEE. V gave up 3 bases and J gave up 5 bases; unmatched junction bases: 9. This CDR3 spans 16 amino acids. DNA of the CDR3: TGTGCCAGCAGCGCCCCTCTAGCGGGAGTCGGAGATACGCAGTATTTT. Its protein is CASSAPLAGVGDTQYF.

The chain is built from TRBV12-5 and TRBJ2-1; TRBD2 matches 8 bases. CDR1 and CDR2 from the germline V gene are LGHNT and FRNRAP. V gave up 6 bases and J gave up 3 bases; unmatched junction bases: 10. The length of the CDR3 is 16 residues. The CDR3 here is CASGPPQRGFYNEQFF. CDR3 DNA: TGTGCTAGTGGCCCCCCACAGCGGGGGTTCTACAATGAGCAGTTCTTC.